The 2 T cell receptor beta chains listed next were all sequenced from one sample in a study of blood T cell repertoires in COVID-19. The protocol was immunoSEQ multiplex PCR, while the TCRdb copy is restricted to in-frame clones and leaves out a portion. The data contain about 190,000 clones, approximately 80% of them singletons. The source material was peripheral blood. The receptors stem from a woman between 50 and 59 years old with acute or convalescent COVID-19.

The J gene is TRBJ1-5, the V gene TRBV30, with 10 bases lining up with TRBD1. J was trimmed by 6 bases and V by 4 bases; bases with no gene match: 3. Germline loops: CDR1 GTSNPN, CDR2 SVGIG (reference sequence). The CDR3 runs 13 residues. CDR3 bases: TGTGCCTGGATGGGGGACAGGGGTCAGCCCCAGCATTTT. It encodes CAWMGDRGQPQHF. Using reference TRBV30 and TRBJ1-5 for the parts outside the CDR3, the full variable domain is SQTIHQWPATLVQPVGSPLSLECTVEGTSNPNLYWYRQAAGRGLQLLFYSVGIGQISSEVPQNLSASRPQDRQFILSSKKLLLSDSGFYLCAWMGDRGQPQHFGDGTRLSIL.

The V call is TRBV28, the J call TRBJ2-2, with TRBD1 as a possible D gene (6 bases). CDR3 size: 13 residues. V was trimmed by 8 bases and J by 6 bases, leaving 13 bases between them. CDR1 is MDHEN, CDR2 SYDVKM, per germline. The CDR3 sequence is CASHSQGPGELFF. The CDR3 DNA is TGTGCCAGCCACTCACAGGGACCCGGGGAGCTGTTTTTT.